The 32 T cell receptor beta chains below come from one sample, sequenced in a study of T cell repertoires in cytomegalovirus infection. A single record per CDR3 protein comes from TCRdb applying MiXCR to the reads. The repertoire holds roughly 250,000 distinct CDR3 sequences, approximately 24% seen once, with 15% to 20% in the top ten. What was sequenced was CD8+ T cells from PBMCs. The receptors shown here come from a human donor in good health (CMV status not recorded). Some clones in this sample may be carry-over from other donors' samples.

The chain recombines TRBV7-9 with TRBJ2-1; D is possibly TRBD1 or TRBD2 (5 bases each). V was clipped by 5 bases and J by 7 bases, with 12 bases between them. Germline V CDR1 and CDR2: SEHNR, FQNEAQ (reference sequence). This CDR3 is built from 13 residues. The CDR3 protein is CASSPGAGNEQFF. CDR3 sequence (DNA): TGTGCCAGCAGCCCCGGGGCCGGGAATGAGCAGTTCTTC.

On this clonotype: This clone may be a read error of a much larger clone one base away. The chain employs TRBV7-2 and TRBJ2-7; 13 bases align to TRBD2. Trimming at V came to 5 bases and at J to 5 bases, leaving 6 bases not matched to a gene. Germline V gives CDR1 SGHTA, CDR2 FQGNSA. This CDR3 has 15 amino acids. CDR3 protein: CASSLWTSGGHEQYF. DNA for the CDR3: TGTGCCAGCAGCCTCTGGACTAGCGGGGGTCACGAGCAGTACTTC.

The chain carries TRBV28 and TRBJ2-7; maybe TRBD1 (5 bases). V lost 1 base and J lost 4, with 11 bases in between. This CDR3 spans 14 amino acids. The germline V gene encodes CDR1 MDHEN and CDR2 SYDVKM. The DNA of the CDR3 is TGTGCCAGCAGTTTATCCCCAGGGCCTTACGAGCAGTACTTC. This encodes CASSLSPGPYEQYF.

This clonotype has only a few counts. The chain uses TRBV19 and TRBJ2-7; D possibly corresponds to TRBD1 (6 bases). The CDR3 runs to 12 residues. Germline CDR1 reads LNHDA; CDR2 reads SQIVND (reference sequence). With 8 bases removed from V and 5 bases from J, the gap between germline ends came to 13 bases. The CDR3, as DNA: TGTGCCAGTTCACAGGGATTTGACGAGCAGTACTTC. It encodes CASSQGFDEQYF.

This rearrangement joins TRBV28 to TRBJ2-7; D possibly corresponds to TRBD1 (5 bases). The germline CDR1 and CDR2 sequences are MDHEN and SYDVKM. Deletions cut 7 bases from V and 3 bases from J, with 16 bases between. The CDR3 covers 14 residues. CDR3 nucleotide sequence: TGTGCCAGCACCCCCCCCGACAGCTTCTACGAGCAGTACTTC. Translation gives CASTPPDSFYEQYF.

The rearrangement links TRBV28 to TRBJ2-5, with 11 bases identical to TRBD2. With 9 bases clipped from V and 1 base from J, the junction kept 7 bases outside the gene matches. The CDR3 extends over 15 amino acids. Per the germline V gene, CDR1 is MDHEN and CDR2 is SYDVKM. This chain's CDR3 is CASSPLAGGQETQYF. In nucleotides, the CDR3 is TGTGCCAGTTCCCCCCTAGCGGGAGGCCAAGAGACCCAGTACTTC. The complete variable domain, with remaining parts taken from reference TRBV28 and TRBJ2-5, reads DVKVTQSSRYLVKRTGEKVFLECVQDMDHENMFWYRQDPGLGLRLIYFSYDVKMKEKGDIPEGYSVSREKKERFSLILESASTNQTSMYLCASSPLAGGQETQYFGPGTRLLVL.

The CDR3 DNA follows: TGCAGCGTTGGGACACCGAACACTGAAGCTTTCTTT. Protein sequence: CSVGTPNTEAFF. This chain joins TRBV29-1 and TRBJ1-1; weak D call: TRBD1 (5 bases). Germline CDR1 SQVTM, CDR2 ANQGSEA. The ends were cut back, 4 bases at V and 1 base at J, with 7 bases in the middle. The CDR3 runs 12 residues.

The genes are TRBV10-3 and TRBJ2-7; D is undetermined. The CDR3 loop spans 14 amino acids. CDR1 is ENHRY, CDR2 SYGVKD, per germline. Trimming left V 5 bases short and J 2 bases short, with 13 bases between. CDR3 sequence reads: CAISSASGAYEQYF. DNA of the CDR3: TGTGCCATCAGTTCGGCGAGTGGAGCCTACGAGCAGTACTTC.

Note on this clonotype: This may be a read error: a much more frequent sequence differs by one nucleotide. V usage is TRBV7-8 and J usage is TRBJ2-4; 7 bases align to TRBD2. The CDR3 has 17 residues. The V gene end was trimmed by 4 bases and the J gene end by 2 bases; junction bases not matched to a gene: 11. Germline V gene lookup returns CDR1 SGHVS and CDR2 FQNEAQ. The CDR3 region has the DNA TGTGCCAGCAGCTCAGCGGGACTGATCGGGACCAAAAACATTCAGTACTTC. Translating gives CASSSAGLIGTKNIQYF. Filled out from reference TRBV7-8 and TRBJ2-4, the complete variable domain reads GAGVSQSPRYKVAKRGQDVALRCDPISGHVSLFWYQQALGQGPEFLTYFQNEAQLDKSGLPSDRFFAERPEGSVSTLKIQRTQQEDSAVYLCASSSAGLIGTKNIQYFGAGTRLSVL.

This chain joins TRBV4-1 and TRBJ1-1, with a possible D match to TRBD1 (6 bases). Germline V gene sequence: CDR1 MGHRA, CDR2 YSYEKL. This CDR3 region has 15 residues. V lost 1 base, J lost 1 base, and 10 bases lay in between. CDR3 amino acids: CASSQAVGGNTEAFF. The CDR3 DNA is TGCGCCAGCAGCCAAGCTGTAGGGGGGAACACTGAAGCTTTCTTT.

This sequence joins TRBV20-1 and TRBJ1-2; 8 positions agree with TRBD1. The CDR3 totals 13 residues. Looked up from germline, CDR1 is DFQATT and CDR2 is SNEGSKA (reference sequence). The junction had 5 bases not matched to a gene; V was cut back by 6 bases and J by 2 bases. The DNA of the CDR3 is TGCAGTGCCAGGACAGGGAACAACTATGGCTACACCTTC. Encoded protein: CSARTGNNYGYTF.

V usage is TRBV15 and J usage is TRBJ2-1; 7 bases agree with TRBD1. Germline V gives CDR1 LNHNV, CDR2 YYDKDF (reference sequence). The J segment lost 5 bases and the V segment lost 5 bases, leaving 12 bases of the junction unmatched. This CDR3 region has 16 residues. Here the CDR3 DNA reads TGTGCCACCAGCGTCCGAGGGGGCCCAAGAAACAATGAGCAGTTCTTC. Protein sequence: CATSVRGGPRNNEQFF.

This clonotype was seen a handful of times. The V gene is TRBV5-4, the J gene TRBJ1-1; unclear D gene. The CDR3 is 13 residues long. Trimming took off 0 bases at V and 7 bases at J, with 10 bases between the two ends. Per the germline V gene, CDR1 is SGHNT and CDR2 is YYREEE (reference sequence). For the CDR3, the DNA is TGTGCCAGCAGCTTGGGCAGTGGTGGTGAAGCTTTCTTT. It translates to CASSLGSGGEAFF.

The gene calls are TRBV3-1 and TRBJ2-3; D gene unclear. The germline CDR1 and CDR2 sequences are LGHDT and YNNKEL (reference sequence). The CDR3 runs to 14 residues. The germline V and J ends were trimmed by 2 bases and 2 bases, with 8 bases remaining between them. For the CDR3, the DNA is TGTGCCAGCAGCCAATTACAGTACACAGATACGCAGTATTTT. The encoded protein is CASSQLQYTDTQYF.

This chain connects TRBV20-1 to TRBJ1-4, with TRBD1 as a possible D gene (6 bases). Germline CDR1 reads DFQATT; CDR2 reads SNEGSKA (reference sequence). The CDR3 is 14 amino acids. Trimming stripped 0 bases from V and 8 bases from J, with 13 bases between. CDR3 sequence (DNA): TGCAGTGCTAGAGATCAAGAGGGGGACGAAAAACTGTTTTTT. Translated: CSARDQEGDEKLFF.

The chain has TRBV15 and TRBJ1-2; D perhaps matches TRBD1 (5 bases). The CDR3 spans 15 residues. The V gene lost 0 bases and the J gene lost 6 bases, with 14 bases spanning the gap. In germline, CDR1 is LNHNV, CDR2 YYDKDF (reference sequence). CDR3 loop: CATSREPRTLNGYTF. The CDR3 DNA reads TGTGCCACCAGCAGAGAACCGAGGACACTCAATGGCTACACCTTC.

This CDR3 is CASSYRREETQYF. In DNA form, the CDR3 reads TGTGCCAGCAGTTACAGGAGGGAGGAGACCCAGTACTTC. The rearrangement uses TRBV28 and TRBJ2-5, with D perhaps TRBD2 (6 bases). The V gene's germline CDR1 is MDHEN and CDR2 SYDVKM. The CDR3 totals 13 residues. With 4 bases removed from V and 5 bases from J, the gap between germline ends came to 11 bases.

CDR3 bases: TGTGCCAGCAGCGCAGGGACAGGAGACTATGGCTACACCTTC. Its translation: CASSAGTGDYGYTF. The chain employs TRBV9 and TRBJ1-2; TRBD1 agrees at 8 bases. V lost 3 bases, J lost 3 bases, and 4 bases stayed unmatched. Germline lookup yields CDR1 SGDLS and CDR2 YYNGEE. This CDR3 has 14 amino acids.

In its sample, this clonotype was seen many times. The genes are TRBV12-3 or TRBV12-4 and TRBJ2-1; D is unresolved. Trimming pared 7 bases from V and 0 bases from J, leaving 13 bases between. The CDR3 spans 15 residues. This CDR3 reads CASIRRLSSYNEQFF. The CDR3 DNA reads as TGTGCCAGCATTCGGCGGCTTAGCTCCTACAATGAGCAGTTCTTC.

The chain combines TRBV28 with TRBJ1-4; TRBD1 matches 7 bases. The CDR3 length is 16 residues. Trimming at V came to 6 bases and at J to 4 bases, leaving 11 bases not matched to a gene. The germline gives CDR1 MDHEN, CDR2 SYDVKM. CDR3 region: CASSSLMTGFNEKLFF. The CDR3 DNA reads TGTGCCAGCAGCTCTTTGATGACAGGGTTTAATGAAAAACTGTTTTTT.

The table lists this clonotype with a few counts. This chain uses TRBV7-9 with TRBJ1-4; D not resolved. V was shortened by 6 bases and J by 7 bases, with 15 bases between the two germline ends. In germline, CDR1 is SEHNR, CDR2 FQNEAQ (reference sequence). The CDR3 sequence is 14 residues long. The CDR3 bases are TGTGCCAGCAGACAAGACTCCTGGGGTGAAAAACTGTTTTTT. Translated, it gives CASRQDSWGEKLFF.

This clonotype appeared a few times. The chain couples TRBV2 to TRBJ2-4; 12 bases line up with TRBD1. V trimming: 0 bases; J trimming: 4 bases; junction bases outside the gene matches: 7. Germline V lookup: CDR1 SNHLY, CDR2 FYNNEI. This CDR3 comprises 18 residues. CDR3 protein: CASSEALGDRGQKNIQYF. The DNA for the CDR3 is TGTGCCAGCAGTGAAGCGCTCGGGGACAGGGGGCAGAAAAACATTCAGTACTTC.

This clonotype was seen ten or more times. The J gene is TRBJ2-7, the V gene TRBV7-3; perhaps TRBD1 as D (6 bases). The CDR3 is 13 residues long. CDR1 is SGHTA, CDR2 FQGTGA, per germline. V was pared by 2 bases and J by 3 bases, with 8 bases between. The CDR3 is CASSLGDNYEQYF. CDR3 nucleotides: TGTGCCAGCAGCTTAGGGGACAACTACGAGCAGTACTTC.

V and J are TRBV20-1 and TRBJ2-2, with D possibly TRBD2 on 7 matching bases. CDR1 is DFQATT, CDR2 SNEGSKA, per germline (reference sequence). V lost 6 bases to trimming and J lost 5 bases, with 25 bases between them. The CDR3 covers 17 residues. DNA of the CDR3: TGCAGTGCCAACTCGATTCAGGGAGGGGGATTTACCGGGGAGCTGTTTTTT. Its protein product is CSANSIQGGGFTGELFF.

The gene calls are TRBV29-1 and TRBJ1-5, with unresolved D. V was trimmed by 7 bases and J by 5 bases, leaving 21 bases between them. The CDR3 is made up of 15 amino acids. Germline CDR1 SQVTM, CDR2 ANQGSEA. The CDR3 here is CSAKEHPPGDQPQHF. In DNA, the CDR3 is TGCAGCGCCAAGGAGCACCCCCCTGGGGATCAGCCCCAGCATTTT.

This clonotype was counted only a few times. The rearrangement joins TRBV28 to TRBJ1-5; D uncertain. The CDR3 consists of 14 residues. Per germline, CDR1 MDHEN and CDR2 SYDVKM. Trimming removed 6 bases at V and 1 base at J, with 10 bases between. The CDR3 loop is CASSYRKSNQPQHF. The CDR3 bases are TGTGCCAGCAGCTACCGCAAGAGCAATCAGCCCCAGCATTTT. Together with reference TRBV28 and TRBJ1-5, the CDR3 gives the full variable domain: DVKVTQSSRYLVKRTGEKVFLECVQDMDHENMFWYRQDPGLGLRLIYFSYDVKMKEKGDIPEGYSVSREKKERFSLILESASTNQTSMYLCASSYRKSNQPQHFGDGTRLSIL.

The rearrangement uses TRBV24-1 and TRBJ2-2, with no clear D. V lost 5 bases, J lost 5 bases, and 5 bases lay in between. This CDR3 contains 12 residues. From germline, CDR1 is KGHDR and CDR2 SFDVKD. The CDR3 bases are TGTGCCACCAGTGGTAGAACCGGGGAGCTGTTTTTT. Its protein is CATSGRTGELFF.

As to this clonotype: At one of its ends the junction is not consistent with the germline gene, which may arise from a read error. This chain joins TRBV11-1 and TRBJ1-1, with no clear D. Germline V lookup: CDR1 SGHAT, CDR2 FQDESV (reference sequence). CDR3 size: 13 residues. The CDR3 nucleotides are TGTGCCAGCAGCTTGACACCGGCAGGTGAAGCTTCCTTT. This codes for CASSLTPAGEASF.

This clonotype was counted at least ten times. V usage is TRBV7-4 and J usage is TRBJ2-1; D not resolved. From germline, CDR1 is SGHVT and CDR2 SQSDAQ. V was cut by 5 bases and J by 3 bases, with 8 bases left in between. The CDR3 has 13 residues. CDR3 DNA: TGTGCCAGCAGCATTAAGGGCTACAATGAGCAGTTCTTC. This codes for CASSIKGYNEQFF.

This chain joins TRBV29-1 and TRBJ1-2; no definite D call. CDR1 is SQVTM and CDR2 is ANQGSEA in the germline V gene. The CDR3 sequence is 13 residues long. V was cut by 5 bases and J by 1 base, with 11 bases left in between. The CDR3 protein is CSVRTGINYGYTF. CDR3 DNA sequence: TGCAGCGTTCGAACCGGGATTAACTATGGCTACACCTTC.

The chain is built from TRBV3-1 and TRBJ2-3; 8 bases are shared with TRBD2. The CDR3 is 13 amino acids. From germline, CDR1 is LGHDT and CDR2 YNNKEL (reference sequence). With V trimmed by 3 bases and J by 10 bases, 6 bases remained unmatched. The CDR3 reads CASSQVSGAAQYF. CDR3 DNA sequence: TGTGCCAGCAGCCAGGTTAGCGGGGCTGCGCAGTATTTT.

There are a few counts of this clonotype. This chain joins TRBV7-9 and TRBJ2-1; tentatively, D is TRBD2 (7 bases). The CDR3 is made up of 16 amino acids. V shed 2 bases and J shed 6 bases, with 17 bases lying between them. Germline V gives CDR1 SEHNR, CDR2 FQNEAQ (reference sequence). This chain's CDR3 is CASSLPGGPYLNEQFF. The CDR3, as DNA: TGTGCCAGCAGCTTACCCGGGGGGCCGTATCTCAATGAGCAGTTCTTC.